Described below is a single T cell receptor (beta chain) sequence and its context. Its specificity is unknown. The entry originates in a study of shared clonotypes between healthy human individuals. Clones were read by immunoSEQ multiplex PCR, and TCRdb kept only the in-frame ones, dropping some. The data contain around 1.1 million clones, around 82% of them singletons. Trimming removed 6 bases from V and 2 bases from J; junction bases left unmatched: 8. Germline assignment: CDR1 SNHLY and CDR2 FYNNEI. The CDR3 totals 16 residues. Findings of the study overall: Generation probabilities were higher for clonotypes shared across all four sorted-subset donors than for unshared ones.

The chain joins TRBV2 to TRBJ1-5, with 9 positions matching TRBD1. Sample: memory CD4+ T cells from PBMCs. Sample subset: CD45RA-negative fraction. This TCR was sampled from a man between 18 and 29 years old in good health. Some clones in this sample may be carry-over from other donors' samples. CDR3 sequence reads: CASRDFRDRGNQPQHF. For the CDR3, the DNA is TGTGCCAGCAGGGATTTCCGGGACAGGGGCAATCAGCCCCAGCATTTT.